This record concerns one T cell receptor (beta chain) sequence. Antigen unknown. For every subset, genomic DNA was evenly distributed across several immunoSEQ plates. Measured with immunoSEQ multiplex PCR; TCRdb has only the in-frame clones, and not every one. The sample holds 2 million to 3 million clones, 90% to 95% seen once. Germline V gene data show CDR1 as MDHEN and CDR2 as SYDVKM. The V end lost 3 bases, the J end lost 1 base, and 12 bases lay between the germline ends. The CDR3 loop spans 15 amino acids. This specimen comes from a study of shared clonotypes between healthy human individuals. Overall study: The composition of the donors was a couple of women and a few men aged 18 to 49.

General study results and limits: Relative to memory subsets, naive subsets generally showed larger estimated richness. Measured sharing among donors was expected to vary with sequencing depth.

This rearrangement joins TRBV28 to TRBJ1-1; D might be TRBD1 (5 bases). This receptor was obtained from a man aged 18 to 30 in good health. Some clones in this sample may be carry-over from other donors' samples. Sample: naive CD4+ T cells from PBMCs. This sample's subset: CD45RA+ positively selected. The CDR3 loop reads CASSFGGTWNTEAFF. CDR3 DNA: TGTGCCAGCAGTTTCGGAGGGACTTGGAACACTGAAGCTTTCTTT.